These 23 T cell receptor beta chains share one sample of origin, sequenced in a study of identical twins. TCRdb passed the 5' RACE reads through MiXCR, listing each CDR3 protein once. The repertoire consists of around 250,000 distinct CDR3 sequences, with about 8.3% occurring once and the leading ten covering approximately 3%. The same sample was also studied in work on yellow fever vaccine responses in identical twins.

The sample taken for sequencing was CD8+ T cells sorted from blood. The receptor set was obtained from a woman aged 18-29 years in good health.

The V call is TRBV6-1, the J call TRBJ2-7; no clear D gene. The CDR3 has 14 amino acids. V was clipped by 7 bases and J by 1 base, with 14 bases between them. Germline CDR1 and CDR2: MNHNS and SASEGT. The DNA for the CDR3 is TGTGCCAGCACCCCCTTTGTGGGTTCCTACGAGCAGTACTTC. Translation gives CASTPFVGSYEQYF.

This chain connects TRBV7-9 to TRBJ2-1; 8 nucleotides match TRBD2. The CDR3 is 15 amino acids. Germline trimming cut 3 bases from V and 2 bases from J; bases unmatched to any gene: 3. Germline-derived CDR1 and CDR2 are SEHNR and FQNEAQ (reference sequence). CDR3 sequence reads: CASSFLLAAYNEQFF. The CDR3 DNA sequence: TGTGCCAGCAGCTTTTTACTAGCGGCCTACAATGAGCAGTTCTTC.

This chain joins TRBV28 and TRBJ1-5; 7 bases fit TRBD1. The CDR3 sequence is 16 residues long. Germline-derived CDR1 and CDR2 are MDHEN and SYDVKM. Trimming removed 6 bases from V and 5 bases from J; junction bases left unmatched: 13. The DNA for the CDR3 is TGTGCCAGCAGGCAACCCGGGACAGTATTGGATCAGCCCCAGCATTTT. It translates to CASRQPGTVLDQPQHF. The full variable domain, its missing parts supplied by reference TRBV28 and TRBJ1-5, is DVKVTQSSRYLVKRTGEKVFLECVQDMDHENMFWYRQDPGLGLRLIYFSYDVKMKEKGDIPEGYSVSREKKERFSLILESASTNQTSMYLCASRQPGTVLDQPQHFGDGTRLSIL.

This clonotype was counted only a few times. V and J are TRBV6-5 and TRBJ2-1; D is perhaps TRBD1 (8 bases). Germline CDR1 reads MNHEY; CDR2 reads SVGAGI. This CDR3 contains 17 residues. V was clipped by 4 bases and J by 0 bases, with 16 bases between them. Written as DNA, the CDR3 is TGTGCCAGCAGTTCACAGGGGGGGATGTTCTCCTACAATGAGCAGTTCTTC. Translated, it gives CASSSQGGMFSYNEQFF.

V gene TRBV19 combines with J gene TRBJ1-5; D remains ambiguous. V lost 5 bases and J lost 0, with 11 bases in between. The CDR3 contains 15 residues. Germline CDR1 LNHDA, CDR2 SQIVND (reference sequence). CDR3 sequence: CASSVDNHSNQPQHF. The CDR3 bases are TGTGCCAGTAGTGTTGACAACCATAGCAATCAGCCCCAGCATTTT.

J is TRBJ2-7 and V is TRBV5-1; D not certain. The V end was cut by 0 bases, the J end by 1 base, with 11 bases between. The germline gives CDR1 SGHRS, CDR2 YFSETQ. The CDR3 sequence is 15 residues long. For the CDR3, the DNA is TGCGCCAGCAGCTTGGAGGCGTACGGATCCTACGAGCAGTACTTC. Its protein product is CASSLEAYGSYEQYF.

This clonotype has a count of ten or more. The V and J genes are TRBV20-1 and TRBJ2-1; 9 nucleotides agree with TRBD2. Trimming cost V 0 bases and J 3 bases; bases outside gene matches: 9. The germline V gene has CDR1 DFQATT and CDR2 SNEGSKA (reference sequence). CDR3 length: 17 amino acids. DNA for the CDR3: TGCAGTGCTAGAGATCTTCTCGAGCGGGGGGACTACAATGAGCAGTTCTTC. Its protein is CSARDLLERGDYNEQFF.

In its sample, this clonotype was seen a few times. The V gene is TRBV19, the J gene TRBJ1-6; D is unclear. The CDR3 extends over 13 amino acids. V gave up 7 bases and J gave up 6 bases, with 10 bases separating them. Germline V gene data show CDR1 as LNHDA and CDR2 as SQIVND (reference sequence). CDR3 region: CASNHNPNSPLHF. The CDR3 DNA reads TGTGCCAGTAACCACAACCCTAATTCACCCCTCCACTTT. The complete variable domain, with remaining parts taken from reference TRBV19 and TRBJ1-6, reads DGGITQSPKYLFRKEGQNVTLSCEQNLNHDAMYWYRQDPGQGLRLIYYSQIVNDFQKGDIAEGYSVSREKKESFPLTVTSAQKNPTAFYLCASNHNPNSPLHFGNGTRLTVT.

This clonotype was seen at least ten times. In DNA form, the CDR3 reads TGCAGCGTTGCCGGGACTGCCTACGAGCAGTACTTC. The encoded protein is CSVAGTAYEQYF. This chain links TRBV29-1 with TRBJ2-7; the D gene is possibly TRBD2 (6 bases). This CDR3 has 12 residues. Per germline, CDR1 SQVTM and CDR2 ANQGSEA. V was shortened by 4 bases and J by 2 bases, with 9 bases between the two germline ends.

The CDR3 is CASSLRGGGASETQYF. The CDR3 DNA follows: TGTGCCAGCAGCTTAAGGGGCGGGGGGGCTTCGGAGACCCAGTACTTC. The V call is TRBV7-2, the J call TRBJ2-5; 9 bases are shared with TRBD2. Trimming at V came to 2 bases and at J to 5 bases, leaving 9 bases not matched to a gene. Germline CDR1 reads SGHTA; CDR2 reads FQGNSA. The CDR3 totals 16 residues.

This clonotype has a handful of counts. The chain carries TRBV27 and TRBJ2-3; 8 positions agree with TRBD2. The germline CDR1 and CDR2 sequences are MNHEY and SMNVEV (reference sequence). CDR3 length equals 16 residues. The junction had 6 bases not matched to a gene; V was cut back by 1 base and J by 3 bases. The CDR3 is CASSLLSGGETDTQYF. In nucleotides, the CDR3 is TGTGCCAGCAGTTTATTGTCGGGAGGGGAAACAGATACGCAGTATTTT.

This clonotype was counted only a few times. V and J are TRBV5-8 and TRBJ2-7; possibly TRBD1 for D (5 bases). The CDR3 sequence is 14 residues long. Trimming took 6 bases from V and 3 from J, leaving 16 bases between them. Germline V gene sequence: CDR1 SGHTS, CDR2 YDEGEE. CDR3 in DNA: TGTGCCAGCACCACCGCGACAGCTTTCTACGAGCAGTACTTC. It is translated as CASTTATAFYEQYF.

The chain couples TRBV28 to TRBJ2-7; the D gene is possibly TRBD1 (6 bases). V was cut by 6 bases and J by 5 bases, with 11 bases left in between. Germline V lookup: CDR1 MDHEN, CDR2 SYDVKM. This CDR3 is built from 12 residues. For the CDR3, the DNA is TGTGCCAGCAGGAAACAGGGCCACGAGCAGTACTTC. This sequence encodes CASRKQGHEQYF.

This clonotype has just a few counts. The chain links TRBV19 to TRBJ2-3; TRBD2 aligns across 7 bases. The CDR3 contains 16 residues. Germline CDR1 LNHDA, CDR2 SQIVND (reference sequence). Germline trimming cut 3 bases from V and 1 base from J; bases unmatched to any gene: 7. This chain's CDR3 is CASSIGAGEGTDTQYF. CDR3 nucleotide sequence: TGTGCCAGTAGTATCGGGGCGGGGGAGGGCACAGATACGCAGTATTTT. Full variable domain (remainder filled in from reference TRBV19 and TRBJ2-3): DGGITQSPKYLFRKEGQNVTLSCEQNLNHDAMYWYRQDPGQGLRLIYYSQIVNDFQKGDIAEGYSVSREKKESFPLTVTSAQKNPTAFYLCASSIGAGEGTDTQYFGPGTRLTVL.

The J gene is TRBJ2-1, the V gene TRBV6-5, with D perhaps matching TRBD2 (7 bases). The CDR3 length is 15 residues. The germline V gene encodes CDR1 MNHEY and CDR2 SVGAGI. V dropped 2 bases and J dropped 8 bases, with 16 bases sitting between them. The DNA of the CDR3 is TGTGCCAGCAGTTACGGACCGGGGGGCAGCTATGAGCAGTTCTTC. It translates to CASSYGPGGSYEQFF.

This clonotype was detected many times. The V gene is TRBV12-3 or TRBV12-4, the J gene TRBJ2-7; D might be TRBD1 or TRBD2, each matching 5 bases. V lost 5 bases and J 3 bases, leaving 8 bases between the germline ends. The CDR3 contains 12 residues. CDR3: CASSRGDYEQYF. CDR3 coding DNA: TGTGCCAGCAGTCGAGGGGACTACGAGCAGTACTTC.

This clonotype was counted a few times. This chain connects TRBV7-9 to TRBJ1-1; TRBD1 agrees at 7 bases. In germline, CDR1 is SEHNR, CDR2 FQNEAQ (reference sequence). Trimming cost V 5 bases and J 0 bases; bases outside gene matches: 6. The CDR3 spans 15 residues. CDR3 in DNA: TGTGCCAGCAGCGCAATGGGACAGATGAACACTGAAGCTTTCTTT. This encodes CASSAMGQMNTEAFF. Drawing the rest from reference TRBV7-9 and TRBJ1-1, the complete variable domain is DTGVSQNPRHKITKRGQNVTFRCDPISEHNRLYWYRQTLGQGPEFLTYFQNEAQLEKSRLLSDRFSAERPKGSFSTLEIQRTEQGDSAMYLCASSAMGQMNTEAFFGQGTRLTVV.

This chain uses TRBV21-1 with TRBJ2-5. TRBV21-1 is an annotated pseudogene. The CDR3 length is 17 residues. The CDR3 here is CASSKDRTSGIQETQYF. For the CDR3, the DNA is TGTGCCAGCAGCAAAGATCGCACTTCGGGGATTCAAGAGACCCAGTACTTC.

This clonotype was counted a few times. V and J are TRBV13 and TRBJ2-4; D is tentatively TRBD1 or TRBD2 (5 bases each). The CDR3 extends over 13 amino acids. V was shortened by 3 bases and J by 8 bases, with 11 bases between the two germline ends. Germline CDR1 reads PRHDT; CDR2 reads FYEKMQ (reference sequence). The CDR3 loop is CASSFGTRDIQYF. DNA for the CDR3: TGTGCCAGCAGCTTCGGGACCCGTGACATTCAGTACTTC.

This clonotype was seen ten or more times. V and J are TRBV9 and TRBJ2-2; 9 positions match TRBD2. Germline loops: CDR1 SGDLS, CDR2 YYNGEE. V was clipped by 3 bases and J by 6 bases; unmatched bases: 6. The CDR3 spans 15 residues. The CDR3 DNA sequence: TGTGCCAGCAGCGAGCCGGGACTAGCTCCCGGGGAGCTGTTTTTT. It yields the protein CASSEPGLAPGELFF.

This clonotype was counted ten times or more. The rearrangement links TRBV5-1 to TRBJ2-3; D possibly corresponds to TRBD2 (6 bases). V was cut by 2 bases and J by 1 base, with 17 bases left in between. The CDR3 loop spans 17 amino acids. Germline CDR1 is SGHRS and CDR2 is YFSETQ. Here the CDR3 DNA reads TGCGCCAGCAGCTTCGGGGGAACAGGTTACGGCACAGATACGCAGTATTTT. Translating it yields CASSFGGTGYGTDTQYF.

This clonotype was observed many times. This CDR3 reads CASSLTSANYEQYF. The CDR3 DNA reads as TGTGCCAGCAGTTTAACCAGCGCCAACTACGAGCAGTACTTC. The chain links TRBV27 to TRBJ2-7; D remains ambiguous. Trimming took off 2 bases at V and 3 bases at J, with 11 bases between the two ends. Per germline, CDR1 MNHEY and CDR2 SMNVEV (reference sequence). The CDR3 consists of 14 residues.

This clonotype has at least ten counts. The V gene is TRBV27, the J gene TRBJ2-7, with D possibly TRBD1 on 5 matching bases. The CDR3 contains 14 residues. The germline V and J ends were trimmed by 3 bases and 0 bases, with 9 bases remaining between them. Germline V gene sequence: CDR1 MNHEY, CDR2 SMNVEV (reference sequence). CDR3 protein: CASSLTASSYEQYF. The CDR3 DNA follows: TGTGCCAGCAGTTTGACAGCTAGCTCCTACGAGCAGTACTTC.